The 21 T cell receptor beta chains reported below all come from one sample, sequenced in a study of blood T cell repertoires in COVID-19. The repertoire was sequenced with immunoSEQ multiplex PCR; TCRdb's copy has only in-frame clones and lacks some. Among 150,000 or so clones listed, roughly 84% were seen once. Material for sequencing was PBMCs or T cells enriched from blood (not recorded which). These receptors all come from a human donor with acute COVID-19. The donor label of this sample is uncertain.

The CDR3 loop is CASSITQSTDTQYF. CDR3 DNA: TGTGCCAGTAGTATTACACAGAGCACAGATACGCAGTATTTT. V usage is TRBV19 and J usage is TRBJ2-3, with no clear D. Germline CDR1 is LNHDA and CDR2 is SQIVND (reference sequence). The CDR3 runs 14 residues. V was pared by 3 bases and J by 0 bases, with 7 bases between.

V is TRBV5-1 and J is TRBJ2-2, with 7 positions matching TRBD1. CDR3 length equals 15 residues. The V segment lost 4 bases and the J segment 5 bases; nucleotides outside the gene matches: 8. Germline V lookup: CDR1 SGHRS, CDR2 YFSETQ. The CDR3 DNA sequence: TGCGCCAGCAGCCGCATACAGGGGAGAACCGGGGAGCTGTTTTTT. It yields the protein CASSRIQGRTGELFF.

This chain connects TRBV7-2 to TRBJ1-2; D is unclear. Germline CDR1 SGHTA, CDR2 FQGNSA. Trimming left V 1 base short and J 2 bases short, with 5 bases between. The CDR3 is 13 residues long. CDR3 sequence: CASSLGGNYGYTF. Here the CDR3 DNA reads TGTGCCAGCAGCTTAGGAGGGAACTATGGCTACACCTTC.

This chain uses TRBV30 with TRBJ1-1; possibly TRBD1 for D (6 bases). Trimming took off 2 bases at V and 3 bases at J, with 13 bases between the two ends. The CDR3 spans 14 residues. In germline, CDR1 is GTSNPN, CDR2 SVGIG (reference sequence). DNA of the CDR3: TGTGCCTGGAGTATTACAGGGTCGGACACTGAAGCTTTCTTT. Translated, it gives CAWSITGSDTEAFF.

The V call is TRBV7-2, the J call TRBJ1-2, with a tentative D call TRBD1 (6 bases). V was clipped by 5 bases and J by 5 bases, with 15 bases between them. Looked up from germline, CDR1 is SGHTA and CDR2 is FQGNSA. This CDR3 has 14 amino acids. This CDR3 reads CASSPTRTVYGYTF. In DNA, the CDR3 is TGTGCCAGCAGCCCGACCCGGACAGTATATGGCTACACCTTC.

In DNA form, the CDR3 reads TGTGCCAGCAGCCAAGGGGCTAGCGGGGGGCCGGGGGATGAGCAGTTCTTC. It yields the protein CASSQGASGGPGDEQFF. V gene TRBV3-1 (or the pseudogene TRBV3-2) combines with J gene TRBJ2-1; 11 bases line up with TRBD2. Germline CDR1 is LGHDT and CDR2 is YNNKEL (reference sequence). With 1 base clipped from V and 8 bases from J, the junction kept 10 bases outside the gene matches. This CDR3 is built from 17 residues.

The chain carries TRBV9 and TRBJ2-1, with 8 bases matching TRBD1. V shed 0 bases and J 6 bases; nucleotides not matched to a gene: 11. The CDR3 has 17 residues. From germline, CDR1 is SGDLS and CDR2 YYNGEE. CDR3 in amino acids: CASSVGQGARPPNEQFF. CDR3 sequence (DNA): TGTGCCAGCAGCGTAGGGCAGGGGGCGCGGCCGCCCAATGAGCAGTTCTTC.

The chain is built from TRBV7-2 and TRBJ2-3; TRBD2 aligns across 9 bases. The length of the CDR3 is 16 residues. V lost 3 bases, J lost 8 bases, and 12 bases stayed unmatched. Per the germline V gene, CDR1 is SGHTA and CDR2 is FQGNSA. Here the CDR3 DNA reads TGTGCCAGCAGCTTCCCCCAACTAGCGGGCGAGGGTACGCAGTATTTT. This translates into CASSFPQLAGEGTQYF.

This clone was seen only a few times. The chain has TRBV5-1 and TRBJ1-5, with D tentatively TRBD1 (5 bases). The V and J ends lost 4 bases and 6 bases respectively, with 17 bases between them. CDR1 is SGHRS and CDR2 is YFSETQ in the germline V gene. This CDR3 spans 15 amino acids. CDR3 DNA sequence: TGCGCCAGCAGCGCGGGGGAGGGTTCGGCTCAGCCCCAGCATTTT. Residues: CASSAGEGSAQPQHF.

The chain uses TRBV19 and TRBJ1-6; D is unclear. Germline assignment: CDR1 LNHDA and CDR2 SQIVND (reference sequence). The CDR3 has 13 residues. Trimming shortened V by 2 bases and J by 7 bases, and 6 bases separated the two germline ends. The CDR3 coding sequence is TGTGCCAGTAGTATAACCGAGAATTCACCCCTCCACTTT. Translated: CASSITENSPLHF.

The J gene is TRBJ2-3, the V gene TRBV4-1, with D unresolved. From germline, CDR1 is MGHRA and CDR2 YSYEKL. There are 14 residues in the CDR3. Trimming pared 4 bases from V and 9 bases from J, leaving 17 bases between. CDR3: CASSRAPGVRTQYF. CDR3 DNA sequence: TGCGCCAGCAGCCGCGCCCCAGGTGTGCGAACGCAGTATTTT.

The gene calls are TRBV2 and TRBJ2-3, with TRBD1 matching over 9 bases. Unmatched junction bases numbered 4, after V lost 6 bases and J lost 3 bases. CDR3 size: 14 residues. Germline V lookup: CDR1 SNHLY, CDR2 FYNNEI. CDR3 protein: CASRVGQGTDTQYF. The CDR3 bases are TGTGCCAGCAGGGTTGGACAGGGGACAGATACGCAGTATTTT.

With regard to this clone: The junction shows a germline mismatch at one end, possibly a read error. The genes are TRBV9 and TRBJ2-3, with 13 bases matching TRBD2. Germline V gives CDR1 SGDLS, CDR2 YYNGEE. The length of the CDR3 is 16 residues. CDR3 sequence (DNA): TGTGCCAGCAGCGTAGGGACTAGCGGGGGAGTAGATATGCAGTATTTT. Translated: CASSVGTSGGVDMQYF.

This chain uses TRBV4-2 with TRBJ2-7; weak D call: TRBD2 (5 bases). CDR3 length: 14 residues. With 1 base removed from V and 7 bases from J, the gap between germline ends came to 14 bases. Germline V gene sequence: CDR1 LGHNA, CDR2 YNFKEQ. The CDR3, as DNA: TGTGCCAGCAGCCAAGCTTTGCAGTCGGGGGAGCAGTACTTC. It yields the protein CASSQALQSGEQYF.

This sequence joins TRBV24-1 and TRBJ1-1; D may be TRBD1 (6 bases). The CDR3 consists of 12 residues. V lost 9 bases and J 2 bases, leaving 9 bases between the germline ends. CDR1 is KGHDR, CDR2 SFDVKD, per germline. Here the CDR3 reads CATRGGNTEAFF. CDR3 in DNA: TGTGCCACCCGAGGGGGAAACACTGAAGCTTTCTTT.

The rearrangement links TRBV27 to TRBJ2-1; TRBD2 matches at 8 bases. CDR3 length: 11 amino acids. Germline V CDR1 and CDR2: MNHEY, SMNVEV (reference sequence). J was trimmed by 14 bases and V by 6 bases; bases with no gene match: 6. CDR3 sequence reads: CASRGTSDEFF. The CDR3 nucleotides are TGTGCCAGCAGGGGGACTAGTGACGAGTTCTTC.

This chain connects TRBV27 to TRBJ1-6; the D is unclear. Trimming took 2 bases from V and 0 from J, leaving 11 bases between them. Per the germline V gene, CDR1 is MNHEY and CDR2 is SMNVEV (reference sequence). The CDR3 contains 17 residues. CDR3 bases: TGTGCCAGCAGTTTAGCCCTCGGGAGCTCCTATAATTCACCCCTCCACTTT. This sequence encodes CASSLALGSSYNSPLHF.

The rearrangement joins TRBV2 to TRBJ2-5; D possibly corresponds to TRBD1 (6 bases). The CDR3 extends over 13 amino acids. In germline, CDR1 is SNHLY, CDR2 FYNNEI. Trimming took 2 bases from V and 3 from J, leaving 7 bases between them. CDR3 nucleotides: TGTGCCAGCAGTGAACAGGGGAAAGAGACCCAGTACTTC. Translation gives CASSEQGKETQYF.

This chain joins TRBV18 and TRBJ2-1; 10 bases map to TRBD1. V lost 5 bases and J lost 9; bases outside the gene matches: 4. This CDR3 has 13 residues. CDR1 KGHSH and CDR2 LQKENI come from the germline V gene. For the CDR3, the DNA is TGTGCCAGCTCATCCGGGACAGGGGCTGAGCAGTTCTTC. This codes for CASSSGTGAEQFF.

This clone was seen only a few times. The chain links TRBV7-6 to TRBJ2-2; 7 nucleotides line up with TRBD2. With 1 base clipped from V and 5 bases from J, the junction kept 10 bases outside the gene matches. The CDR3 length is 17 residues. Germline V gene sequence: CDR1 SGHVS, CDR2 FNYEAQ. The CDR3 coding sequence is TGTGCCAGCAGCTTAGGGGACTACACGGGTCGGACCGGGGAGCTGTTTTTT. Translation gives CASSLGDYTGRTGELFF.

The chain carries TRBV7-9 and TRBJ2-5; 9 bases agree with TRBD1. The germline CDR1 and CDR2 sequences are SEHNR and FQNEAQ (reference sequence). V shed 5 bases and J 1 base; nucleotides not matched to a gene: 17. The CDR3 covers 19 residues. In DNA form, the CDR3 reads TGTGCCAGCAGCCCAAGATACAGGGGGCGCTCCGGTAGCCAAGAGACCCAGTACTTC. This gives the protein CASSPRYRGRSGSQETQYF.